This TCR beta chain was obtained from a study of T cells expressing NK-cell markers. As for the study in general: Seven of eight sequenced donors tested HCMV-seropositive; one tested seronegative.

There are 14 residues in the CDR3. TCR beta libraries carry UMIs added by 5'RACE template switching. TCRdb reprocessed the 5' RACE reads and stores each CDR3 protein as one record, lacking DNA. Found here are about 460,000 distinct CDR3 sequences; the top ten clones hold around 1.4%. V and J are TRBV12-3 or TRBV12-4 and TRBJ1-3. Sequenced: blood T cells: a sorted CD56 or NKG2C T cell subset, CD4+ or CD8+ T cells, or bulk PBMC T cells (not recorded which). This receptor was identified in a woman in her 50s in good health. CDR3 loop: CASTSSVFRNTIYF.